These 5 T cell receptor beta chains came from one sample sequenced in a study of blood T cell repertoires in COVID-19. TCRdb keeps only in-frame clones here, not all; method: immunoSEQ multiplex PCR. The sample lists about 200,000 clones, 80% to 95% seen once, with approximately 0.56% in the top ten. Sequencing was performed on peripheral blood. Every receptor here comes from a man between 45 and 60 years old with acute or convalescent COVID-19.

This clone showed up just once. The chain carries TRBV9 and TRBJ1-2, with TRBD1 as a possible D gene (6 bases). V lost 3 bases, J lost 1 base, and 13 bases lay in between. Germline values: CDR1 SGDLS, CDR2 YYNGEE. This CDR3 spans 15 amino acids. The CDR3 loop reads CASSASTGFNYGYTF. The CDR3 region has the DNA TGTGCCAGCAGCGCTTCGACAGGATTTAACTATGGCTACACCTTC.

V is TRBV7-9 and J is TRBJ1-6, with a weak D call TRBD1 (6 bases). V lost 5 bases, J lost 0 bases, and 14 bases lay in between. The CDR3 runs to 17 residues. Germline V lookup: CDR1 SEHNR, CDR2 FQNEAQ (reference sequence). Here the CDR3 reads CASSHSTGISYNSPLHF. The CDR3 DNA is TGTGCCAGCAGCCACTCGACAGGTATCTCCTATAATTCACCCCTCCACTTT. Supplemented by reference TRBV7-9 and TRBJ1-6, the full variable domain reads DTGVSQNPRHKITKRGQNVTFRCDPISEHNRLYWYRQTLGQGPEFLTYFQNEAQLEKSRLLSDRFSAERPKGSFSTLEIQRTEQGDSAMYLCASSHSTGISYNSPLHFGNGTRLTVT.

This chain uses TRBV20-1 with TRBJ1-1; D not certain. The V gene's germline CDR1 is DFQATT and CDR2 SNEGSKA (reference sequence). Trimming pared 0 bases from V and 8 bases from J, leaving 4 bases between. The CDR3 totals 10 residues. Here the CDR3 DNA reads TGCAGTGCTAGAGAGGAGGAAGCTTTCTTT. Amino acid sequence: CSAREEEAFF.

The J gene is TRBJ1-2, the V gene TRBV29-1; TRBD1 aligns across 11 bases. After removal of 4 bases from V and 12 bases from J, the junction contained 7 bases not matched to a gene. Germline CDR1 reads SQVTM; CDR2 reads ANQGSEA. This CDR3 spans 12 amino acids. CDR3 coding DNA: TGCAGCGTTGCGGACAGGGGGCGTCTTGACACCTTC. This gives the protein CSVADRGRLDTF.

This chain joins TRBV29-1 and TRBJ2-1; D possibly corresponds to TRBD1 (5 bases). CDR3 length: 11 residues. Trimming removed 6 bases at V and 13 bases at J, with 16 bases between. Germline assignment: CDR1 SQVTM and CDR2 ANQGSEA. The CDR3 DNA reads TGCAGCGTCCGGCTAGGAGACAGCCAGTTCTTC. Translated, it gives CSVRLGDSQFF.